Listed below are T cell receptor beta chains from one sample, sequenced in a study of blood T cell repertoires in COVID-19. Sequencing used immunoSEQ multiplex PCR; TCRdb keeps in-frame clones, though not all of them. The sample lists 300,000 to 450,000 clones, around 84% occurring once. Specimen: peripheral blood. The receptors come from a human donor with acute or convalescent COVID-19. The donor label of this sample is uncertain. CDR3s include the opening cysteine and the closing phenylalanine or tryptophan.

>15|TRBJ2-5|TRBV6-1
CASSEETGAGETQYF
>16|TRBJ2-3|TRBV9
CASSAQLAQYTDTQYF
>14|TRBJ1-1|TRBV11-2
CASSPGATPTEAFF
>14|TRBJ1-2|TRBV10-3
CAIKGAANNYGYTF
>12|TRBJ2-3|TRBV19
CASSEVTDTQYF
>15|TRBJ2-1|TRBV9
CASSLGLAGWDEQFF
>13|TRBJ1-4|TRBV2
CASSVATVGKLFF
>15|TRBJ1-2|TRBV6-5
CASSSGQVGGYGYTF
>16|TRBJ2-2|TRBV5-1
CASSLSSGSIPGELFF
>16|TRBJ2-3|TRBV3-1/TRBV3-2
CASSQEFSRVTDTQYF
>16|TRBJ1-1|TRBV7-9
CASSEYRWDRGTEAFF
>15|TRBJ2-1|TRBV7-7
CASSSGLAGVNEQFF
>15|TRBJ1-4|TRBV6-6
CASRSGGVTNEKLFF
>14|TRBJ2-2|TRBV5-3
CARSPMTGDGELFF
>15|TRBJ1-4|TRBV7-2
CASSSAGQGVVKLFF
>17|TRBJ1-6|TRBV19
CASRPTGTGTGNSPLHF
>14|TRBJ1-6|TRBV9
CASSATVSFSPLHF
>14|TRBJ1-2|TRBV27
CASKPSFSSYGYTF
>15|TRBJ2-1|TRBV6-5
CASSYELAPNNEQFF
>14|TRBJ2-1|TRBV5-1
CASSLGHSYNEQFF
>14|TRBJ1-4|TRBV18
CASSPHRGEEKLFF
>14|TRBJ1-1|TRBV5-4
CASSPTRGSSEAFF
>16|TRBJ1-1|TRBV5-4
CASSLGPRQGGTEAFF
>15|TRBJ2-7|TRBV29-1
CSVGAAETGQLSQYF
>18|TRBJ1-3|TRBV6-2/TRBV6-3
CASSYSMYAESSGNTIYF
>14|TRBJ2-3|TRBV7-9
CASNFGGRSDTQYF
>14|TRBJ2-1|TRBV29-1
CSVAATSGYNEQFF
>14|TRBJ1-2|TRBV7-2
CASSFLSRQDGYTF
>16|TRBJ1-6|TRBV27
CASSVRGGADNSPLHF
>11|TRBJ2-1|TRBV3-1/TRBV3-2
CASKLADEQFF
>16|TRBJ1-6|TRBV5-1
CASSSPSGSYNSPLHF
>14|TRBJ1-5|TRBV28
CASRTGGFNQPQHF
>14|TRBJ2-3|TRBV30
CACRLAGLTDTQYF
>15|TRBJ1-1|TRBV6-1
CASSEAGGTVTEAFF
>15|TRBJ2-7|TRBV6-1
CASSEALGQIYEQYF
>15|TRBJ2-1|TRBV5-1
CASNLRGDSYNEQFF
>15|TRBJ1-4|TRBV19
CASSIGFGPNEKLFF
>14|TRBJ2-1|TRBV2
CASSEGAAYNEQFF
>15|TRBJ2-1|TRBV5-6
CASSLVAGWGNEQFF
>13|TRBJ2-5|TRBV15
CATSRDQAETQYF
>14|TRBJ1-1|TRBV14
CASSPHRRNTEAFF
>14|TRBJ2-1|TRBV29-1
CSATTGGSNNEQFF
>16|TRBJ1-2|TRBV19
CASSIPGVRSNYGYTF
>14|TRBJ1-5|TRBV28
CASSWAAPNQPQHF
>16|TRBJ1-4|TRBV16
CASSRIWTGRGEKLFF
>14|TRBJ1-1|TRBV6-5
CASTRGNVNTEAFF